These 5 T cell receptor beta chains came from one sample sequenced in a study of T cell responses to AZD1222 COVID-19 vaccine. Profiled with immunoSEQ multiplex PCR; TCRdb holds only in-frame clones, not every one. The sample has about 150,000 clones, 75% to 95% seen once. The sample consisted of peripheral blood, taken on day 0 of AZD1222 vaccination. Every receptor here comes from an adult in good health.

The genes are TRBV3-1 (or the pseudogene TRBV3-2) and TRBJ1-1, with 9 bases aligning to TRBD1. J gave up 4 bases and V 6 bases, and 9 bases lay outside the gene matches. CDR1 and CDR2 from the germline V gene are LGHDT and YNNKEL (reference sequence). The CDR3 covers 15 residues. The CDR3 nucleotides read TGTGCCAGCAGAGCCGGGACAGGGAGGCGCACTGAAGCTTTCTTT. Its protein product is CASRAGTGRRTEAFF.

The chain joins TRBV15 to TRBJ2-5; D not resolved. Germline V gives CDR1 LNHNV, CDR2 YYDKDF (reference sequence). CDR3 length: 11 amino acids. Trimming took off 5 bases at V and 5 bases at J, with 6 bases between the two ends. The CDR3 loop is CATSSKETQYF. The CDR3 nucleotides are TGTGCCACCAGCTCCAAGGAGACCCAGTACTTC.

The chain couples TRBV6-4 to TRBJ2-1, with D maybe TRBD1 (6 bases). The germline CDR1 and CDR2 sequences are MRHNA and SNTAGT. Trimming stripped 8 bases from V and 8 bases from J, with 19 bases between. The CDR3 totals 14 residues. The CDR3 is CASSEQGRGDEQFF. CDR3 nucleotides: TGTGCCAGCTCGGAACAGGGACGAGGGGATGAGCAGTTCTTC.

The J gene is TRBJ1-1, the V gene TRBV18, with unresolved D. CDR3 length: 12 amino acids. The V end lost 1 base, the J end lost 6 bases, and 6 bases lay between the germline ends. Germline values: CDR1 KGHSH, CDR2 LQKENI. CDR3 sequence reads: CASSPLSPEAFF. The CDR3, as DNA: TGTGCCAGCTCACCACTTTCCCCTGAAGCTTTCTTT. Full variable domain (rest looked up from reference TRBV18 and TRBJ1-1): NAGVMQNPRHLVRRRGQEARLRCSPMKGHSHVYWYRQLPEEGLKFMVYLQKENIIDESGMPKERFSAEFPKEGPSILRIQQVVRGDSAAYFCASSPLSPEAFFGQGTRLTVV.

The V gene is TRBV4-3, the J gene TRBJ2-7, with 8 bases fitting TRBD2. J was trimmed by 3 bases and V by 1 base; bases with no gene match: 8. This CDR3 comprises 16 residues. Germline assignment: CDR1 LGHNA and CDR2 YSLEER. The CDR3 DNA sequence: TGCGCCAGCAGCCAAGGTGTGAGCGGGAGTAGCTACGAGCAGTACTTC. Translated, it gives CASSQGVSGSSYEQYF.